The entry below describes one T cell receptor (beta chain). It lacks a known antigen. Base qualities are not at hand, and no much larger clone is one base apart. The record originates from a study of blood T cell repertoires in COVID-19 (dated by TCRdb to 2019 to 2021). Some background on the complete study: Samples covering the acute and convalescent phases of COVID-19 were provided by collaborators in the United States, Italy and Spain. The prospective study material was composed of cDNA or gDNA derived from T cells, B-cell-depleted T cells, or PBMCs. Deeply sampled blood TCRbeta repertoires from subjects exposed to, actively infected with, or recovered from COVID-19 were included in the dataset. A freely available public database, intended as a resource for researchers studying the immune response to SARS-CoV-2, is where the repertoires were released. Samples were obtained from the ongoing ImmuneRACE study (first 160 participants) and from roughly 1,300 subjects provided by 6 global collaborators. Nearly every sample came with metadata listing a de-identified subject ID, COVID-19 status, age in years and sex. Where available, HLA class I and class II types were obtained from metadata supplied by the sample provider rather than from assay-based typing. Summary of the overall study and its limitations: How much clinical and demographic metadata was included differed by source and by participant, and the metadata was provided uncurated.

The collaborating institutions used their own protocols to collect whole blood in K2EDTA tubes. For TCRbeta analysis, collaborator samples were shipped as frozen whole blood, as isolated PBMCs, or as DNA extracted from either sample type. TCRbeta CDR3 regions were amplified from genomic DNA using the immunoSEQ Assay, a bias-controlled multiplex PCR. For the original study's pipeline: Nucleated cell counts per sample were estimated from amplification of reference gene primers within the assay. Sequence reads were collapsed and filtered to measure the absolute abundance of every unique TCRbeta CDR3 rearrangement. For each sample, productive Simpson clonality was calculated as the square root of Simpson's diversity index over productive rearrangements. In its TCRdb copy, this immuneACCESS table keeps in-frame sequences only and misses some clones. Where compared with another copy, unresolved V genes explain less than half of these, and the others have no known cause. V, J and clone size reflect that table, while D and trimming were determined from the DNA. Recorded for this sample are about 150,000 clones; roughly 85% of them occurred a single time. The ten top clones hold under 3.5% of the sample.

For CDR1 and CDR2, the germline V gene lists SQVTM and ANQGSEA. Trimming removed 6 bases from V and 7 bases from J, leaving 13 bases between the germline ends. The CDR3 runs 12 residues from the cysteine to the phenylalanine. Of the read, only the CDR3 DNA is kept; its 36 bases are in frame from base 1. Material: peripheral blood. This receptor was taken from an older man with acute or convalescent COVID-19. The chain was built from TRBV29-1 and TRBJ2-1; TRBD2 could be the D gene, as 6 bases match. The CDR3 reads as follows: CSVGGSWNEQFF. The base sequence is TGCAGCGTGGGGGGTAGTTGGAATGAGCAGTTCTTC.